This T cell receptor beta chain was recovered during a study of beta chain features in type 1 diabetes. Study details: Patients were similar to healthy donors in age and gender (as well as in cell yields).

CDR3 size: 16 residues. Trimming left V 5 bases short and J 7 bases short, with 21 bases between. Germline-derived CDR1 and CDR2 are SEHNR and FQNEAQ (reference sequence). Details on this clone: Its matching antigen is unknown.

The study's findings and limits: Patients with Type 1 diabetes showed moderately but significantly shorter TCRB CDR3s in all four CD4+ subsets. Reads derived from cDNA could over-represent cells showing high TCR expression.

Expressed TCRB transcripts were sequenced, since all the RNA that had been isolated was reverse transcribed. There were 3.4 million or so reads on average in the naive, central memory and regulatory T cell samples. This table comes from immunoSEQ multiplex PCR, and its TCRdb copy is limited to in-frame clones, with some not included. The sample contains roughly 340,000 clones, about 13% of which appear only once. The authors sorted CD4+ naive, central memory, regulatory and stem cell-like memory cells via CD45RO/CCR7/CD25/CD127/CD95/CD27. The chain couples TRBV7-9 to TRBJ2-1, with TRBD2 as a possible D gene (6 bases). The sequenced material came from naive CD4+ T cells from blood. This sequence originates from a woman aged 18-29 years with type 1 diabetes. As DNA, the CDR3 is TGTGCCAGCAGCCCACGACTAGTGGGGGTCCGGAATGAGCAGTTCTTC. It translates to CASSPRLVGVRNEQFF.